The subject of this entry is one TCR beta chain. Only in-frame clones appear in the TCRdb table, and some are missing; sequencing was by immunoSEQ multiplex PCR. The data show about 98,000 clones, around 90% seen once. These data belong to a study of blood T cell repertoires in COVID-19. Trimming left V 1 base short and J 0 bases short, with 7 bases between. Germline loops: CDR1 SGHVS, CDR2 FNYEAQ. The CDR3 spans 15 residues. The V and J genes are TRBV7-6 and TRBJ1-3; D possibly corresponds to TRBD1 (6 bases). Sequencing was carried out using peripheral blood. This TCR came from a man aged 65-85 years with acute or convalescent COVID-19. CDR3 nucleotide sequence: TGTGCCAGCAGCTTAGGACAGGCCTCTGGAAACACCATATATTTT. Translation: CASSLGQASGNTIYF.